The clone carrying this T cell receptor (beta chain) was counted only a few times. Its target is not known. Germline is not matched at one junction end, which may reflect a read error. These data are taken from a study of cytomegalovirus exposure and HLA in healthy donors. Findings and limits, study-wide: In a later analysis, TCR beta V- and J-gene trimming was associated with a missense DCLRE1C variant. HLA restriction was apparent for most CMV-associated TCR beta chains in a later analysis.

60 Vbeta and 13 Jbeta primers were used in PCR. Original handling: In a later analysis, 80 million to 100 million unique TCR beta chains included roughly 11 million shared by two or more donors. Sequencing was performed with immunoSEQ multiplex PCR; in TCRdb, only in-frame clones are kept and a portion is missing. V, J and clone size were drawn from that table, and D and trimming were deduced from the DNA. The repertoire includes roughly 100,000 clones, around 15% of them detected once, and 0.8% to 0.95% sits in the top ten. Healthy bone marrow donors supplied every sample. The TCR sequence derives from a female donor in good health and CMV-seronegative. Material: PBMCs.

CDR3 in DNA: TGTGCTAGCAGCTTATCCGAGACAGGGAAGGAGACCCAGTACTTC. Amino acid sequence: CASSLSETGKETQYF. The chain couples TRBV7-7 to TRBJ2-5; the match to TRBD1 covers 7 bases. This CDR3 region has 15 residues. Germline CDR1 reads SSHAT; CDR2 reads FNYEAQ (reference sequence).